Sequencing of this TCR beta chain was carried out in a study of regulatory T cells in long-lasting Graves disease. Study background: Those with persistent Graves' disease had received antithyroid drugs for over 5 years with positive TSH receptor antibodies.

For TCR beta, libraries came from iRepertoire HTBI primers and Arm-PCR of CDR3 regions. TCRdb ran MiXCR on the multiplex PCR reads and lists one entry per CDR3 protein. The repertoire holds some 280,000 distinct CDR3 sequences, with 22% as singletons. Concerning this clonotype itself: A read error is possible here, since a much larger clone lies one base away.

Time point here: persistent/refractory GD, antithyroid drugs over 5 years with positive TRAb. PBMC-derived RNA was used for the TCR library. An endocrinology department in Xi'an, China, recruited the patients. The CDR3 is 14 residues long. CDR1 and CDR2 (germline): MNHEY, SMNVEV (reference sequence). With V trimmed by 5 bases and J by 4 bases, 5 bases remained unmatched. This sequence originates from a female donor with Graves disease. This chain links TRBV27 with TRBJ1-1, with 9 bases identical to TRBD1. The sample consisted of peripheral blood mononuclear cells (PBMCs), taken when the disease was refractory, from a patient treated with antithyroid drugs. CDR3 nucleotide sequence: TGTGCCAGCAGTCACCGGACAGGGGTCACTGAAGCTTTCTTT. Amino acids: CASSHRTGVTEAFF.